A single sample gave rise to the 24 T cell receptor beta chains below, sequenced in a study of cytomegalovirus exposure and HLA in healthy donors. The PCR made use of 60 Vbeta and 13 Jbeta primers. Clones were read by immunoSEQ multiplex PCR, and TCRdb kept only the in-frame ones, dropping some. This table has roughly 150,000 clones, under 70% appearing once. Sequenced material: PBMCs. The receptors shown here come from a man aged 25 to 45 in good health and CMV-seropositive.

The rearrangement links TRBV15 to TRBJ2-5, with a weak D call TRBD2 (6 bases). The CDR3 is 15 residues long. Trimming took 1 base from V and 5 from J, leaving 14 bases between them. CDR1 LNHNV and CDR2 YYDKDF come from the germline V gene (reference sequence). The DNA of the CDR3 is TGTGCCACCAGCAGAGCGCTGGGGACTTGGGAGACCCAGTACTTC. It codes for CATSRALGTWETQYF.

This clone turned up a few times. V gene TRBV7-9 combines with J gene TRBJ2-3, with no clear D. The CDR3 has 17 residues. Trimming stripped 3 bases from V and 0 bases from J, with 16 bases between. The germline V gene encodes CDR1 SEHNR and CDR2 FQNEAQ (reference sequence). In nucleotides, the CDR3 is TGTGCCAGCAGCTTTTTCGTTACTCGTCCTAGCACAGATACGCAGTATTTT. Amino acids: CASSFFVTRPSTDTQYF.

CDR3 loop: CASSVRLDSSYNEQFF. The CDR3 nucleotides read TGTGCCAGCAGCGTACGACTAGACTCTTCCTACAATGAGCAGTTCTTC. V usage is TRBV9 and J usage is TRBJ2-1; tentative D call: TRBD2 (6 bases). V lost 1 base to trimming and J lost 1 base, with 12 bases between them. This CDR3 is built from 16 residues. Germline CDR1 is SGDLS and CDR2 is YYNGEE.

The chain is built from TRBV23-1 and TRBJ2-7, with D tentatively TRBD1 (6 bases). TRBV23-1 is filed as an ORF, its function uncertain. The ends were cut back, 0 bases at V and 4 bases at J, with 13 bases in the middle. The CDR3 has 15 residues. The CDR3: CASSQSLDSLYEQYF. The DNA of the CDR3 is TGCGCCAGCAGTCAATCGCTGGACAGCCTATACGAGCAGTACTTC.

This clone showed up just a few times. The genes are TRBV28 and TRBJ1-4, with 10 positions matching TRBD1. The CDR3 is 15 residues long. V shed 6 bases and J 14 bases; nucleotides not matched to a gene: 15. From germline, CDR1 is MDHEN and CDR2 SYDVKM. The DNA of the CDR3 is TGTGCCAGCAGACACCCGGGACAGGGGTCTGTTAAGCTGTTTTTT. Amino acids: CASRHPGQGSVKLFF.

This clone has only a few counts. The chain is built from TRBV6-1 and TRBJ1-5; possible D gene TRBD1, 5 bases. Germline V gene sequence: CDR1 MNHNS, CDR2 SASEGT. The CDR3 is 14 residues long. The V and J ends lost 1 base and 6 bases respectively, with 10 bases between them. CDR3 sequence: CASSEGQPSQPQHF. The CDR3 region has the DNA TGTGCCAGCAGTGAAGGACAGCCCAGTCAGCCCCAGCATTTT.

The chain combines TRBV6-6 with TRBJ1-5; TRBD1 aligns across 8 bases. CDR3 length: 14 amino acids. J was trimmed by 8 bases and V by 4 bases; bases with no gene match: 7. CDR1 is MNHNY, CDR2 SVGAGI, per germline (reference sequence). CDR3 DNA sequence: TGTGCCAGCAGTTCCCAGGGGGCCGTGGAGCCCCAGCATTTT. The encoded protein is CASSSQGAVEPQHF.

This clone was seen a few times. In the same sample, other DNA sequences code for this CDR3. The chain uses TRBV9 and TRBJ2-7; D possibly corresponds to TRBD2 (6 bases). Germline CDR1 and CDR2: SGDLS and YYNGEE. The ends were cut back, 2 bases at V and 1 base at J, with 10 bases in the middle. This CDR3 is 14 amino acids long. CDR3 protein: CASSVEAGSYEQYF. CDR3 nucleotide sequence: TGTGCCAGCAGCGTCGAAGCGGGTTCCTACGAGCAGTACTTC.

The chain joins TRBV7-9 to TRBJ2-3, with a tentative D call TRBD2 (6 bases). CDR1 and CDR2 (germline): SEHNR, FQNEAQ (reference sequence). The length of the CDR3 is 15 residues. Trimming left V 4 bases short and J 2 bases short, with 13 bases between. Here the CDR3 reads CASSSRLEITDTQYF. The CDR3 region has the DNA TGTGCCAGCAGCTCGCGACTAGAGATCACAGATACGCAGTATTTT. Looking up the rest from reference TRBV7-9 and TRBJ2-3 gives the full variable domain: DTGVSQNPRHKITKRGQNVTFRCDPISEHNRLYWYRQTLGQGPEFLTYFQNEAQLEKSRLLSDRFSAERPKGSFSTLEIQRTEQGDSAMYLCASSSRLEITDTQYFGPGTRLTVL.

This chain links TRBV9 with TRBJ2-7, with 9 bases identical to TRBD1. This CDR3 contains 14 residues. Germline lookup yields CDR1 SGDLS and CDR2 YYNGEE. The junction had 5 bases not matched to a gene; V was cut back by 3 bases and J by 4 bases. The CDR3 DNA follows: TGTGCCAGCAGCGGATCCGGGACAGGGTACGAGCAGTACTTC. This gives the protein CASSGSGTGYEQYF.

The CDR3 DNA reads as TGTGCCAGCTCAGAAGGGGGCTACGAGCAGTACTTC. Translation gives CASSEGGYEQYF. The chain links TRBV18 to TRBJ2-7; weak D call: TRBD1 (6 bases). V was cut by 5 bases and J by 3 bases, with 8 bases left in between. CDR1 KGHSH and CDR2 LQKENI come from the germline V gene. This CDR3 is built from 12 residues.

The genes are TRBV7-6 and TRBJ2-7, with D perhaps TRBD2 (6 bases). This CDR3 is 13 amino acids long. V was shortened by 5 bases and J by 3 bases, with 11 bases between the two germline ends. Germline V gene sequence: CDR1 SGHVS, CDR2 FNYEAQ. CDR3 coding DNA: TGTGCCAGCAGCCTTGAGGGAGGCTACGAGCAGTACTTC. Amino acids: CASSLEGGYEQYF.

This chain uses TRBV6-1 with TRBJ2-1; 10 nucleotides agree with TRBD2. Germline CDR1 reads MNHNS; CDR2 reads SASEGT. CDR3 size: 16 residues. The V and J ends lost 0 bases and 8 bases, in that order; junction bases with no gene match: 7. CDR3 nucleotides: TGTGCCAGCAGTGAAGCGTGGCTAGCGGGAGCCGATGAGCAGTTCTTC. Translation: CASSEAWLAGADEQFF.

This clone was detected only a few times. The chain links TRBV4-1 to TRBJ1-1; 8 positions match TRBD1. This CDR3 has 15 residues. Germline CDR1 reads MGHRA; CDR2 reads YSYEKL. With V trimmed by 5 bases and J by 4 bases, 9 bases remained unmatched. The CDR3 region is CASSKLQGAGTEAFF. CDR3 sequence (DNA): TGCGCCAGCAGCAAACTCCAGGGGGCCGGCACTGAAGCTTTCTTT.

In this sample, this clone turned up a few times. V and J are TRBV19 and TRBJ2-7; 12 nucleotides line up with TRBD1. Germline V gene sequence: CDR1 LNHDA, CDR2 SQIVND (reference sequence). The V gene end was trimmed by 6 bases and the J gene end by 6 bases; junction bases not matched to a gene: 15. The CDR3 loop spans 17 amino acids. The CDR3 DNA sequence: TGTGCCAGTAGAGCGGGACAGGGGGCAACTTTTATCTCCGAGCAGTACTTC. This sequence encodes CASRAGQGATFISEQYF.

Only a few counts were recorded for this clone. This sequence joins TRBV6-5 and TRBJ1-3; D remains ambiguous. From germline, CDR1 is MNHEY and CDR2 SVGAGI. The CDR3 is made up of 15 amino acids. The V and J ends lost 2 bases and 4 bases respectively, with 12 bases between them. The CDR3 DNA is TGTGCCAGCAGTTACGCGGCGGGAGGCGGAAACACCATATATTTT. It translates to CASSYAAGGGNTIYF.

The chain uses TRBV9 and TRBJ2-7; D call uncertain. This CDR3 has 15 residues. Germline V CDR1 and CDR2: SGDLS, YYNGEE. Trimming removed 0 bases at V and 0 bases at J, with 10 bases between. The CDR3 nucleotides read TGTGCCAGCAGCGTAGGGAACCCAGGCTCCTACGAGCAGTACTTC. Its protein product is CASSVGNPGSYEQYF.

This clone was seen just once. The chain carries TRBV28 and TRBJ2-3; 9 bases are shared with TRBD1. The germline CDR1 and CDR2 sequences are MDHEN and SYDVKM. The J segment lost 4 bases and the V segment lost 5 bases, leaving 7 bases of the junction unmatched. CDR3 length: 15 amino acids. CDR3 protein: CASSRTGDWADTQYF. The CDR3 coding sequence is TGTGCCAGCAGTCGGACAGGGGATTGGGCAGATACGCAGTATTTT. The full variable domain, in which reference TRBV28 and TRBJ2-3 provide the parts outside the CDR3, is DVKVTQSSRYLVKRTGEKVFLECVQDMDHENMFWYRQDPGLGLRLIYFSYDVKMKEKGDIPEGYSVSREKKERFSLILESASTNQTSMYLCASSRTGDWADTQYFGPGTRLTVL.

This clone has a handful of counts. V and J are TRBV6-4 and TRBJ2-1, with 10 nucleotides matching TRBD2. Trimming took 0 bases from V and 9 from J; bases not matched to a gene: 11. Germline lookup yields CDR1 MRHNA and CDR2 SNTAGT. The CDR3 is made up of 17 amino acids. The CDR3 DNA is TGTGCCAGCAGTGACTCGAGTAGGGGAGTAGCGGGAGGTGAGCAGTTCTTC. Protein: CASSDSSRGVAGGEQFF.

In its sample, this clone was seen a few times. The chain has TRBV11-2 and TRBJ1-1; 9 bases are shared with TRBD1. After removal of 4 bases from V and 5 bases from J, the junction contained 8 bases not matched to a gene. The CDR3 is 15 amino acids. From germline, CDR1 is SGHAT and CDR2 FQNNGV. This CDR3 reads CASSSLTGGLTEAFF. CDR3 in DNA: TGTGCCAGCAGCTCCCTGACAGGGGGATTAACTGAAGCTTTCTTT.

The rearrangement uses TRBV19 and TRBJ1-4; D remains ambiguous. CDR3 length: 13 amino acids. Trimming pared 5 bases from V and 6 bases from J, leaving 10 bases between. The V gene's germline CDR1 is LNHDA and CDR2 SQIVND (reference sequence). The CDR3 sequence: CASSGRVDEKLFF. CDR3 sequence (DNA): TGTGCCAGTAGTGGGCGGGTCGATGAAAAACTGTTTTTT.

The chain uses TRBV20-1 and TRBJ2-1; D uncertain. Trimming removed 6 bases at V and 6 bases at J, with 9 bases between. Germline CDR1 is DFQATT and CDR2 is SNEGSKA (reference sequence). This CDR3 contains 11 residues. This CDR3 reads CSAGRSNEQFF. The CDR3, as DNA: TGCAGTGCGGGCCGCAGCAATGAGCAGTTCTTC.

This chain joins TRBV7-9 and TRBJ2-2, with 8 bases lining up with TRBD1. The V and J ends lost 2 bases and 6 bases, in that order; junction bases with no gene match: 8. This CDR3 has 16 residues. Germline V gene data show CDR1 as SEHNR and CDR2 as FQNEAQ (reference sequence). The CDR3 nucleotides are TGTGCCAGCAGCTTACCCCCCGCAGGGGGCCCCGGGGAGCTGTTTTTT. It encodes CASSLPPAGGPGELFF.

The genes are TRBV30 and TRBJ1-5, with a possible D match to TRBD1 (6 bases). The germline V gene encodes CDR1 GTSNPN and CDR2 SVGIG (reference sequence). The CDR3 has 17 amino acids. V was pared by 0 bases and J by 0 bases, with 15 bases between. This CDR3 reads CAWSVRTRTDSNQPQHF. Here the CDR3 DNA reads TGTGCCTGGAGTGTCAGGACTCGGACAGATAGCAATCAGCCCCAGCATTTT.